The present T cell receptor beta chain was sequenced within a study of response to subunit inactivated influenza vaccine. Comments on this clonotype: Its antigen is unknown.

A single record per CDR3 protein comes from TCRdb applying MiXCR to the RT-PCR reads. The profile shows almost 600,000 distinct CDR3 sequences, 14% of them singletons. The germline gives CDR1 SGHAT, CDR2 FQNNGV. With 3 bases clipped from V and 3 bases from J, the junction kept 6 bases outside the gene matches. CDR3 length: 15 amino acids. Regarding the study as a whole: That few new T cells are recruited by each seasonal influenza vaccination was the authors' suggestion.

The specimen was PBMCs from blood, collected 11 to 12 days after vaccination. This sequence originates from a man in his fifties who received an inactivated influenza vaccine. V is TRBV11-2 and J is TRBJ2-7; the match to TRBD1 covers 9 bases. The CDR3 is CASSLGTGYLYEQYF. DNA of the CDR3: TGTGCCAGCAGCTTGGGGACAGGGTATCTCTACGAGCAGTACTTC.